This T cell receptor beta chain derives from a study of blood T cells in healthy people across ages. It was with a sample-barcoded 5' primer and a J-beta primer mix that a second PCR of about 6 to 12 cycles was run. TCRdb re-derived calls from the 5' RACE reads in MiXCR, one entry per CDR3 protein. The sample holds approximately 290,000 distinct CDR3 sequences; 27% are singletons and the top ten take about 30%. This clonotype was recorded at least ten times. Germline-derived CDR1 and CDR2 are SGHRS and YFSETQ. The V end was cut by 0 bases, the J end by 6 bases, with 10 bases between. The CDR3 is made up of 14 amino acids. Donors ranged from 6 to 90 years old and were healthy Caucasians in Russia.

What was sequenced was blood. The TCR comes from a woman between 70 and 85 years old in good health. The chain links TRBV5-1 to TRBJ2-1, with D uncertain. CDR3 amino acids: CASSLEEPGNEQFF. DNA of the CDR3: TGCGCCAGCAGCTTGGAAGAACCTGGCAATGAGCAGTTCTTC.